This passage covers 26 T cell receptor beta chains from one sample sequenced in a study of T-cell memory formation after mild COVID-19 (dated by TCRdb to the early 2020s). Preparation of the library involved 5' RACE. This sample was sequenced with an Illumina NovaSeq 6000. In-frame beta chains were kept once TCRdb had trimmed the public reads at Q25 with fastp and called clones with MiXCR. CDR3 protein duplicates are merged, each entry listing the most common genes and DNA. The sample has around 130,000 distinct CDR3 sequences on record, 13% to 15% of them singletons. Of the sample, 25% to 30% is held by the ten largest clones. Sequencing was carried out using PBMCs or a T cell subset sorted from them (not recorded which). Every receptor here comes from an adult woman who had mild COVID-19 (a few samples of this study predate the infection). The sample titles of this study are shuffled in the database, so cell type and time point are left out; the donor was told from shared clones.

J is TRBJ1-2 and V is TRBV5-1; 7 bases match TRBD1. CDR3 size: 16 residues. The V gene's germline CDR1 is SGHRS and CDR2 YFSETQ. V dropped 4 bases and J dropped 4; count of bases not matched to a gene: 13. The CDR3 DNA reads as TGCGCCAGCAGCAAAACATACAGGGGAGCGGGCTATGGCTACACCTTC. Protein product: CASSKTYRGAGYGYTF.

J is TRBJ2-1 and V is TRBV6-6; D unresolved. The germline V gene encodes CDR1 MNHNY and CDR2 SVGAGI (reference sequence). The CDR3 sequence is 15 residues long. Trimming took off 5 bases at V and 0 bases at J, with 11 bases between the two ends. CDR3 residues: CASSLGASSYNEQFF. As DNA, the CDR3 is TGTGCCAGCAGTCTTGGCGCCAGCTCCTACAATGAGCAGTTCTTC.

The table lists this clonotype with a few counts. The V gene is TRBV4-1, the J gene TRBJ2-7; TRBD1 matches 7 bases. The CDR3 sequence is 15 residues long. Germline V gene data show CDR1 as MGHRA and CDR2 as YSYEKL. Unmatched junction bases numbered 7, after V lost 3 bases and J lost 2 bases. The DNA for the CDR3 is TGCGCCAGCAGCCATCAGATGACAGGGACCTACGAGCAGTACTTC. It is translated as CASSHQMTGTYEQYF.

This sequence joins TRBV7-6 and TRBJ1-1; weak D call: TRBD1 (6 bases). The CDR3 runs 14 residues. Trimming left V 1 base short and J 6 bases short, with 12 bases between. Germline V CDR1 and CDR2: SGHVS, FNYEAQ. CDR3 loop: CASSLGGAGSEAFF. CDR3 sequence (DNA): TGTGCCAGCAGCTTAGGGGGGGCCGGTTCTGAAGCTTTCTTT.

The chain uses TRBV5-1 and TRBJ2-5; maybe TRBD1 (6 bases). The germline V gene has CDR1 SGHRS and CDR2 YFSETQ. CDR3 length: 15 residues. The V gene lost 0 bases and the J gene lost 4 bases, with 13 bases spanning the gap. CDR3 in DNA: TGCGCCAGCAGCTTGGCCTCAGGGGCAGGAGAGACCCAGTACTTC. It specifies CASSLASGAGETQYF.

The chain uses TRBV27 and TRBJ1-2; possibly TRBD1 for D (5 bases). Germline assignment: CDR1 MNHEY and CDR2 SMNVEV (reference sequence). Trimming stripped 5 bases from V and 0 bases from J, with 16 bases between. CDR3 length equals 16 residues. Here the CDR3 reads CASSPGGPFPNYGYTF. CDR3 in DNA: TGTGCCAGCAGTCCGGGGGGACCTTTCCCTAACTATGGCTACACCTTC.

The J gene is TRBJ2-7, the V gene TRBV30; 14 bases fit TRBD2. J gave up 3 bases and V 4 bases, and 5 bases lay outside the gene matches. CDR1 is GTSNPN and CDR2 is SVGIG in the germline V gene (reference sequence). CDR3 length: 15 amino acids. Here the CDR3 reads CAWTPGLAGDYEQYF. In DNA, the CDR3 is TGTGCCTGGACCCCGGGACTAGCGGGGGACTACGAGCAGTACTTC. Full variable domain (missing parts from reference TRBV30 and TRBJ2-7): SQTIHQWPATLVQPVGSPLSLECTVEGTSNPNLYWYRQAAGRGLQLLFYSVGIGQISSEVPQNLSASRPQDRQFILSSKKLLLSDSGFYLCAWTPGLAGDYEQYFGPGTRLTVT.

This clonotype appeared a few times. The chain combines TRBV7-8 with TRBJ1-4; tentative D call: TRBD1 (6 bases). The CDR3 runs 17 residues. V lost 5 bases, J lost 6 bases, and 22 bases lay in between. Germline loops: CDR1 SGHVS, CDR2 FQNEAQ. This CDR3 reads CASSEIWVRGADEKLFF. Written as DNA, the CDR3 is TGTGCCAGCAGCGAAATTTGGGTCAGGGGCGCGGATGAAAAACTGTTTTTT. Combining the CDR3 with reference TRBV7-8 and TRBJ1-4 gives the whole variable domain GAGVSQSPRYKVAKRGQDVALRCDPISGHVSLFWYQQALGQGPEFLTYFQNEAQLDKSGLPSDRFFAERPEGSVSTLKIQRTQQEDSAVYLCASSEIWVRGADEKLFFGSGTQLSVL.

There are a few counts of this clonotype. The V and J genes are TRBV5-5 and TRBJ2-3; 7 nucleotides match TRBD1. This CDR3 has 15 amino acids. The junction had 11 bases not matched to a gene; V was cut back by 4 bases and J by 6 bases. Germline assignment: CDR1 SGHKS and CDR2 YYEKEE (reference sequence). DNA of the CDR3: TGTGCCAGCAGCCATGACAGTGGACAGGAGGATACGCAGTATTTT. The encoded protein is CASSHDSGQEDTQYF.

The chain combines TRBV7-9 with TRBJ2-7; TRBD2 matches 10 bases. V was clipped by 5 bases and J by 4 bases; unmatched bases: 5. From germline, CDR1 is SEHNR and CDR2 FQNEAQ (reference sequence). CDR3 size: 14 residues. For the CDR3, the DNA is TGTGCCAGCAGCACCGGGACTAGCGTTTACGAGCAGTACTTC. Its translation: CASSTGTSVYEQYF.

The chain recombines TRBV27 with TRBJ2-2, with D uncertain. Trimming cost V 7 bases and J 13 bases, with 7 bases left between them. Germline CDR1 is MNHEY and CDR2 is SMNVEV (reference sequence). The CDR3 spans 9 residues. The CDR3, as DNA: TGTGCCAGCACCACCACGCTGTTTTTT. It is translated as CASTTTLFF.

The chain joins TRBV29-1 to TRBJ1-4; tentatively, D is TRBD1 (6 bases). CDR1 and CDR2 from the germline V gene are SQVTM and ANQGSEA. CDR3 length: 15 residues. Trimming removed 6 bases at V and 3 bases at J, with 17 bases between. For the CDR3, the DNA is TGCAGCGTGGGGGGCCCGGGGTCCCCTAATGAAAAACTGTTTTTT. Translation gives CSVGGPGSPNEKLFF.

This clonotype came up many times. In nucleotides, the CDR3 is TGTGCCAGCTCCTTCAGCGGTGGAGGTTTGGAGACCCAGTACTTC. Translating it yields CASSFSGGGLETQYF. This rearrangement joins TRBV18 to TRBJ2-5; maybe TRBD2 (5 bases). V lost 6 bases and J 5 bases, leaving 19 bases between the germline ends. Per the germline V gene, CDR1 is KGHSH and CDR2 is LQKENI. The length of the CDR3 is 15 residues. Filled out from reference TRBV18 and TRBJ2-5, the complete variable domain reads NAGVMQNPRHLVRRRGQEARLRCSPMKGHSHVYWYRQLPEEGLKFMVYLQKENIIDESGMPKERFSAEFPKEGPSILRIQQVVRGDSAAYFCASSFSGGGLETQYFGPGTRLLVL.

This clonotype was observed at least ten times. CDR3 sequence reads: CATSREHTGGGIIQYF. CDR3 nucleotide sequence: TGTGCCACCAGCAGAGAACATACAGGTGGCGGTATCATTCAGTACTTC. J is TRBJ2-4 and V is TRBV15, with D perhaps matching TRBD1 (5 bases). The CDR3 is 16 amino acids. Germline loops: CDR1 LNHNV, CDR2 YYDKDF (reference sequence). V lost 0 bases to trimming and J lost 9 bases, with 18 bases between them.

The rearrangement joins TRBV29-1 to TRBJ2-1; D gene uncertain. This CDR3 spans 13 amino acids. CDR1 and CDR2 from the germline V gene are SQVTM and ANQGSEA. V was clipped by 0 bases and J by 6 bases, with 9 bases between them. The DNA of the CDR3 is TGCAGCGTTGAAGAAAGACGCCCCAATGAGCAGTTCTTC. Its protein is CSVEERRPNEQFF.

This clonotype has just a few counts. V is TRBV6-5 and J is TRBJ1-6, with D unclear. This CDR3 contains 14 residues. CDR1 is MNHEY, CDR2 SVGAGI, per germline. Deletions cut 7 bases from V and 6 bases from J, with 13 bases between. The CDR3, as DNA: TGTGCCAGCACCCCAGCCCGGATTAATTCACCCCTCCACTTT. It is translated as CASTPARINSPLHF.

The sample holds many counts of this clonotype. The chain is built from TRBV12-3 or TRBV12-4 and TRBJ1-3, with D hard to call. Trimming stripped 8 bases from V and 0 bases from J, with 8 bases between. The CDR3 extends over 13 amino acids. The DNA for the CDR3 is TGTGCCAGCTCGAGCTTCTCTGGAAACACCATATATTTT. Its protein is CASSSFSGNTIYF.

This clonotype occurred many times. The chain uses TRBV7-9 and TRBJ2-1; D gene ambiguous. V lost 4 bases and J lost 6, with 22 bases in between. Germline V gene data show CDR1 as SEHNR and CDR2 as FQNEAQ (reference sequence). This CDR3 has 17 amino acids. The CDR3 DNA sequence: TGTGCCAGCAGCTCCCCACTTGGGTTCGGCGCGAGCAATGAGCAGTTCTTC. It encodes CASSSPLGFGASNEQFF.

This clonotype was observed a few times. The CDR3 DNA follows: TGTGCCAGCAGCCTACAGGGCCCGGTAGACTATGGCTACACCTTC. Protein product: CASSLQGPVDYGYTF. The chain recombines TRBV12-3 or TRBV12-4 with TRBJ1-2; D is perhaps TRBD1 (6 bases). The CDR3 sequence is 15 residues long. V was trimmed by 6 bases and J by 3 bases, leaving 17 bases between them.

This clonotype was seen a few times. V and J are TRBV27 and TRBJ2-7; the match to TRBD2 covers 12 bases. Germline V gives CDR1 MNHEY, CDR2 SMNVEV (reference sequence). V lost 0 bases, J lost 2 bases, and 2 bases stayed unmatched. This CDR3 has 16 residues. CDR3 sequence: CASSLSPSGGAYEQYF. CDR3 sequence (DNA): TGTGCCAGCAGTTTATCCCCTAGCGGGGGGGCCTACGAGCAGTACTTC.

This clonotype occurred a few times. The genes are TRBV12-3 or TRBV12-4 and TRBJ2-5, with TRBD2 matching over 11 bases. The CDR3 loop spans 16 amino acids. After removal of 5 bases from V and 5 bases from J, the junction contained 10 bases not matched to a gene. CDR3 DNA: TGTGCCAGCAGTCCTACGGGACTAGCGGTGCCCGAGACCCAGTACTTC. Its protein is CASSPTGLAVPETQYF.

This clonotype was seen at least ten times. The rearrangement joins TRBV7-9 to TRBJ2-1; 7 positions match TRBD2. The germline CDR1 and CDR2 sequences are SEHNR and FQNEAQ (reference sequence). This CDR3 contains 12 residues. Trimming cost V 4 bases and J 10 bases; bases outside gene matches: 4. As DNA, the CDR3 is TGTGCCAGCAGCTCGGGACTACCCGAGCAGTTCTTC. Translated, it gives CASSSGLPEQFF.

This clonotype was counted only a few times. This sequence joins TRBV12-3 or TRBV12-4 and TRBJ2-1; D unclear. V was shortened by 3 bases and J by 1 base, with 7 bases between the two germline ends. The CDR3 spans 14 residues. CDR3 sequence reads: CASSFKASYNEQFF. The CDR3 coding sequence is TGTGCCAGCAGTTTTAAGGCGTCCTACAATGAGCAGTTCTTC.

This clonotype was picked up many times. This chain connects TRBV12-3 or TRBV12-4 to TRBJ2-7; maybe TRBD1 (6 bases). The germline V and J ends were trimmed by 8 bases and 0 bases, with 11 bases remaining between them. The CDR3 is 13 amino acids. CDR3 in DNA: TGTGCCAGCCTAGGGGGAAGCTCCTACGAGCAGTACTTC. Amino acids: CASLGGSSYEQYF.

This clonotype was observed a handful of times. CDR3 amino acids: CASSLSSAGTDTQYF. The CDR3, as DNA: TGTGCCAGCAGTCTCTCCAGCGCTGGCACAGATACGCAGTATTTT. The chain employs TRBV12-3 or TRBV12-4 and TRBJ2-3; D ambiguous. Trimming took off 5 bases at V and 1 base at J, with 13 bases between the two ends. The CDR3 totals 15 residues.

This rearrangement joins TRBV27 to TRBJ2-7, with TRBD1 matching over 10 bases. V shed 1 base and J 6 bases; nucleotides not matched to a gene: 6. The CDR3 runs 15 residues. The germline gives CDR1 MNHEY, CDR2 SMNVEV (reference sequence). In DNA form, the CDR3 reads TGTGCCAGCAGTTTATTGGGGACAGGGGAAGGCGAGCAGTACTTC. Translated, it gives CASSLLGTGEGEQYF.